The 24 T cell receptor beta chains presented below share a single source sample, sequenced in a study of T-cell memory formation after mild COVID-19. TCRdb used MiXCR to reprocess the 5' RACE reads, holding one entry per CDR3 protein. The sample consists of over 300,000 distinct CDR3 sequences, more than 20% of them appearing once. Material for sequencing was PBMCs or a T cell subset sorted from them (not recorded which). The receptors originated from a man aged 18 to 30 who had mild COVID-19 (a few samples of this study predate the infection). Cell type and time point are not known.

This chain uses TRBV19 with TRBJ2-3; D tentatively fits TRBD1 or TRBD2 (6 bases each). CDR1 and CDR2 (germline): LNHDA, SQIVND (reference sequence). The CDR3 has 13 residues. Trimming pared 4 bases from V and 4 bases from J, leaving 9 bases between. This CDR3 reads CASSTGAADTQYF. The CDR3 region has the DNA TGTGCCAGTAGTACGGGGGCGGCAGATACGCAGTATTTT. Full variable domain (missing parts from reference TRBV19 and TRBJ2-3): DGGITQSPKYLFRKEGQNVTLSCEQNLNHDAMYWYRQDPGQGLRLIYYSQIVNDFQKGDIAEGYSVSREKKESFPLTVTSAQKNPTAFYLCASSTGAADTQYFGPGTRLTVL.

CDR3 loop: CASSSTGREAFF. DNA of the CDR3: TGTGCCAGCAGCAGTACGGGCCGGGAAGCTTTCTTT. The rearrangement joins TRBV6-5 to TRBJ1-1; D gene ambiguous. Trimming stripped 6 bases from V and 8 bases from J, with 13 bases between. Germline V gene lookup returns CDR1 MNHEY and CDR2 SVGAGI. The CDR3 loop spans 12 amino acids.

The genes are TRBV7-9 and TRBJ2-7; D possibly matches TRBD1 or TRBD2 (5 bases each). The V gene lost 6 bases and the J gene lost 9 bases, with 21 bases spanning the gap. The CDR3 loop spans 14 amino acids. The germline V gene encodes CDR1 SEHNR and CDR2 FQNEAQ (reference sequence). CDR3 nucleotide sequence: TGTGCCAGCAGTCCAGGACACCTAAGAGCGGTGCAGTACTTC. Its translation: CASSPGHLRAVQYF.

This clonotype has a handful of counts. This CDR3 is CASSLTAPTGELFF. The CDR3 region has the DNA TGTGCCAGCAGCCTGACAGCCCCCACCGGGGAGCTGTTTTTT. V usage is TRBV7-6 and J usage is TRBJ2-2; D is perhaps TRBD1 (5 bases). V was shortened by 5 bases and J by 4 bases, with 11 bases between the two germline ends. Germline V CDR1 and CDR2: SGHVS, FNYEAQ. The CDR3 runs 14 residues.

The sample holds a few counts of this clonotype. The CDR3 sequence is CSARAPGQGDGAFF. CDR3 bases: TGCAGTGCTAGAGCACCGGGACAGGGCGATGGAGCTTTCTTT. V and J are TRBV20-1 and TRBJ1-1, with 9 bases lining up with TRBD1. There are 14 residues in the CDR3. Germline assignment: CDR1 DFQATT and CDR2 SNEGSKA (reference sequence). V trimming: 1 base; J trimming: 10 bases; junction bases outside the gene matches: 10.

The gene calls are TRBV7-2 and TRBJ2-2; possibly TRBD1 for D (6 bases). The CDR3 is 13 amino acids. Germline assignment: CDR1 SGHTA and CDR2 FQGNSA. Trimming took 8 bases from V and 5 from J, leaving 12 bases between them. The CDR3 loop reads CASRDNPTGELFF. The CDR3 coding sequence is TGTGCCAGCCGGGACAACCCAACCGGGGAGCTGTTTTTT.

DNA of the CDR3: TGTGCCAGCAGCCCGGACGGACTAGCGGGGGTAGGCGGGGAGCTGTTTTTT. Its translation is CASSPDGLAGVGGELFF. V usage is TRBV11-2 and J usage is TRBJ2-2, with 13 bases aligning to TRBD2. V shed 5 bases, J shed 7 bases, and the junction held 10 bases outside the gene matches. This CDR3 has 17 residues. Germline V gene sequence: CDR1 SGHAT, CDR2 FQNNGV. Based on the CDR3 plus reference TRBV11-2 and TRBJ2-2, the full variable domain is EAGVAQSPRYKIIEKRQSVAFWCNPISGHATLYWYQQILGQGPKLLIQFQNNGVVDDSQLPKDRFSAERLKGVDSTLKIQPAKLEDSAVYLCASSPDGLAGVGGELFFGEGSRLTVL.

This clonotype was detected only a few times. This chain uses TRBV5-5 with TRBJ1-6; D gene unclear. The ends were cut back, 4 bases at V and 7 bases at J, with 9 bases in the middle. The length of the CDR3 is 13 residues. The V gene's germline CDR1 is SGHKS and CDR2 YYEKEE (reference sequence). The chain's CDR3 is CASSAEINSPLHF. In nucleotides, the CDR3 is TGTGCCAGCAGCGCCGAGATAAATTCACCCCTCCACTTT. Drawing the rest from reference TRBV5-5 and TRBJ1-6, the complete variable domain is DAGVTQSPTHLIKTRGQQVTLRCSPISGHKSVSWYQQVLGQGPQFIFQYYEKEERGRGNFPDRFSARQFPNYSSELNVNALLLGDSALYLCASSAEINSPLHFGNGTRLTVT.

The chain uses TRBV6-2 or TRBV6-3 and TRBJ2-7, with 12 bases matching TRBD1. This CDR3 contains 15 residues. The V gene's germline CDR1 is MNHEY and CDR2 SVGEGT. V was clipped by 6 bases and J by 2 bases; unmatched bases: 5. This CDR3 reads CASSRDRGPTYEQYF. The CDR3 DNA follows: TGTGCCAGCAGCCGGGACAGGGGGCCCACCTACGAGCAGTACTTC.

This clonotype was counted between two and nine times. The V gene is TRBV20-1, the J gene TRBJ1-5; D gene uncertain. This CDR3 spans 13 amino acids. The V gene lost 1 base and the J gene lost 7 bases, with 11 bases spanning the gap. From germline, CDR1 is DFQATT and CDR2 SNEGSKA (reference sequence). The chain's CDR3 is CSARAGSEQPQHF. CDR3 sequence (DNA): TGCAGTGCTAGAGCTGGGAGTGAGCAGCCCCAGCATTTT.

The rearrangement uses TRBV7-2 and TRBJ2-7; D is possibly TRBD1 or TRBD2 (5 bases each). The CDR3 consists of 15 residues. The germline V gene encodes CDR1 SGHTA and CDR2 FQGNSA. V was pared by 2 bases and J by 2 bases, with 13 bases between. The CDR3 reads CASSLLGLGAYEQYV. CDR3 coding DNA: TGTGCCAGCAGCTTATTAGGCTTGGGGGCCTACGAGCAGTACGTC.

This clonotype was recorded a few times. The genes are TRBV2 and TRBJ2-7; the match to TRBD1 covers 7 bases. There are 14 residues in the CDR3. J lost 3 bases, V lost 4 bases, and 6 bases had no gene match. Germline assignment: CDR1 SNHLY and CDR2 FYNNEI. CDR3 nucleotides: TGTGCCAGCAGTGGAGGGGGCCGCTACTACGAGCAGTACTTC. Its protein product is CASSGGGRYYEQYF.

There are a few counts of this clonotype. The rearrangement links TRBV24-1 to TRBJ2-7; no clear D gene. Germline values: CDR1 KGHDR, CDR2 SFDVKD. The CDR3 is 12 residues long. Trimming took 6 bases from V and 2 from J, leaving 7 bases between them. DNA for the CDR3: TGTGCCACCAGTCGGCCAACCTACGAGCAGTACTTC. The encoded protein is CATSRPTYEQYF.

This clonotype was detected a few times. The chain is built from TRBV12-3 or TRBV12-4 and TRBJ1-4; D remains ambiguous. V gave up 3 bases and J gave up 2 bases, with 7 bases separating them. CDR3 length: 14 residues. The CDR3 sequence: CASSFLGTNEKLFF. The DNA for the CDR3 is TGTGCCAGCAGTTTTTTGGGGACTAATGAAAAACTGTTTTTT.

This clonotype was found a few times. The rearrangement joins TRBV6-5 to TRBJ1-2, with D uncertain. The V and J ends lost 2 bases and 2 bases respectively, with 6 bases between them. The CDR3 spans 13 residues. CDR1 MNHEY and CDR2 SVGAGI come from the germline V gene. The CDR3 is CASSYGVNYGYTF. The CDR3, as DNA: TGTGCCAGCAGTTACGGTGTAAACTATGGCTACACCTTC.

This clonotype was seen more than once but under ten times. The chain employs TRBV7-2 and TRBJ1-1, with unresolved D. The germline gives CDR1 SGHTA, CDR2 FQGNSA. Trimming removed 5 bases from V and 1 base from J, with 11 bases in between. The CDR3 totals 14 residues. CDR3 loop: CASSPGLENTEAFF. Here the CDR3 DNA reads TGTGCCAGCAGCCCGGGGTTGGAGAACACTGAAGCTTTCTTT.

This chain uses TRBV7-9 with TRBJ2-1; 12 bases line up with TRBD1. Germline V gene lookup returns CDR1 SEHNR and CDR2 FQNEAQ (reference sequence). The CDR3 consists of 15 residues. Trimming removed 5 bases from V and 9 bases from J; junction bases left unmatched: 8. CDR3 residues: CASSHGDRGRFEQFF. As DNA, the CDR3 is TGTGCCAGCAGCCATGGGGACAGGGGGCGGTTTGAGCAGTTCTTC.

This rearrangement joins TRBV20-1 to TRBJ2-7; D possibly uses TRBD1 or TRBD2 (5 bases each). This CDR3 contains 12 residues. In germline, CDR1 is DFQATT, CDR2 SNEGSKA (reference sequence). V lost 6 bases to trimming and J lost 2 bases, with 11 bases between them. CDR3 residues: CSARERPYEQYF. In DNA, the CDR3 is TGCAGTGCCAGGGAGAGACCCTACGAGCAGTACTTC.

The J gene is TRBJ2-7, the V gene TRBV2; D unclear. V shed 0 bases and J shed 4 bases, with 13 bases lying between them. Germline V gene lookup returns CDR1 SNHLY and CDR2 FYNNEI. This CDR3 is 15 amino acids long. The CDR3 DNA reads TGTGCCAGCAGTGAAGCGCTGGTCAGAGCATACGAGCAGTACTTC. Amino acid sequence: CASSEALVRAYEQYF.

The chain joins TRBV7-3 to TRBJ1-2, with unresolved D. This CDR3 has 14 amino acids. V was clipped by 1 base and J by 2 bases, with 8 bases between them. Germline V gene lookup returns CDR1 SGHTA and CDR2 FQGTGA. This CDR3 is CASSLSSGNYGYTF. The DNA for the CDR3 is TGTGCCAGCAGCTTAAGCAGCGGGAACTATGGCTACACCTTC.

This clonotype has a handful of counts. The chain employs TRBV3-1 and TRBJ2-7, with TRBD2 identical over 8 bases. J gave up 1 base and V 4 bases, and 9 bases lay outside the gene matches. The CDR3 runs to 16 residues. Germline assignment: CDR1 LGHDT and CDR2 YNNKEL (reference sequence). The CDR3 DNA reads TGTGCCAGCAGCCCCCCGGGGCGGGGGGCGTCCTACGAGCAGTACTTC. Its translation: CASSPPGRGASYEQYF.

CDR3 amino acids: CSARTAGALNYGYTF. The CDR3 nucleotides are TGCAGTGCTAGGACGGCAGGGGCCTTAAACTATGGCTACACCTTC. V gene TRBV20-1 combines with J gene TRBJ1-2; a weak D match, TRBD1 (6 bases). This CDR3 is 15 amino acids long. Trimming cost V 3 bases and J 2 bases, with 16 bases left between them. Germline values: CDR1 DFQATT, CDR2 SNEGSKA (reference sequence).

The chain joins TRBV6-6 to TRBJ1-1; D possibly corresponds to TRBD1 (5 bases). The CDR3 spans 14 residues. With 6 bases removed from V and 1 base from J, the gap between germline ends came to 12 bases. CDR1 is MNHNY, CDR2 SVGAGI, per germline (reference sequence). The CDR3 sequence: CASSVRGQNTEAFF. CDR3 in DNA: TGTGCCAGCAGCGTCCGGGGCCAGAACACTGAAGCTTTCTTT.

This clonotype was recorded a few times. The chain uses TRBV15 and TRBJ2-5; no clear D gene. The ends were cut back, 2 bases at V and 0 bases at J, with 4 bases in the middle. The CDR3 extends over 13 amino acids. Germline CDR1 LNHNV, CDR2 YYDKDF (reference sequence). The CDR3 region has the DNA TGTGCCACCAGCAGACAGTACCAAGAGACCCAGTACTTC. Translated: CATSRQYQETQYF.